The 11 T cell receptor beta chains in this list originate from one sample, sequenced in a study of T cell responses to AZD1222 COVID-19 vaccine. Assay: immunoSEQ multiplex PCR; the TCRdb copy retains only in-frame clones and omits some. The sample records more than 80,000 clones, approximately 91% being singletons. The sequencing here drew on peripheral blood, taken on day 0 of AZD1222 vaccination. These receptors all come from an adult in good health.

The chain has TRBV4-1 and TRBJ1-5, with 8 nucleotides matching TRBD1. Germline V gives CDR1 MGHRA, CDR2 YSYEKL. With V trimmed by 3 bases and J by 2 bases, 6 bases remained unmatched. The length of the CDR3 is 16 residues. CDR3: CASSQDRVIGNQPQHF. The CDR3 nucleotides are TGCGCCAGCAGCCAGGACAGGGTAATAGGCAATCAGCCCCAGCATTTT.

The V call is TRBV3-1 (or the pseudogene TRBV3-2), the J call TRBJ2-5, with 7 bases aligning to TRBD1. The CDR3 is 14 amino acids. V dropped 2 bases and J dropped 1; count of bases not matched to a gene: 1. Germline CDR1 and CDR2: LGHDT and YNNKEL (reference sequence). The CDR3 sequence: CASSQPGGQETQYF. CDR3 nucleotide sequence: TGTGCCAGCAGCCAACCAGGGGGCCAAGAGACCCAGTACTTC.

The table lists this clone with a few counts. The V call is TRBV5-1, the J call TRBJ2-1, with 11 bases fitting TRBD1. The J segment lost 7 bases and the V segment lost 3 bases, leaving 3 bases of the junction unmatched. CDR1 is SGHRS and CDR2 is YFSETQ in the germline V gene. The CDR3 sequence is 14 residues long. Here the CDR3 DNA reads TGCGCCAGCAGCTCGGGGACAGGGGGGAATGAGCAGTTCTTC. Translated, it gives CASSSGTGGNEQFF.

This CDR3 is CASSFLAGGQDTQYF. The CDR3 DNA sequence: TGCGCCAGCAGCTTTCTAGCGGGGGGGCAAGATACGCAGTATTTT. The chain carries TRBV5-1 and TRBJ2-3; 12 bases align to TRBD2. CDR3 size: 15 residues. In germline, CDR1 is SGHRS, CDR2 YFSETQ. With V trimmed by 2 bases and J by 5 bases, 3 bases remained unmatched.

This clone was seen just once. The chain combines TRBV2 with TRBJ1-5, with D perhaps matching TRBD1 (6 bases). With 4 bases removed from V and 2 bases from J, the gap between germline ends came to 9 bases. Germline-derived CDR1 and CDR2 are SNHLY and FYNNEI. This CDR3 spans 14 amino acids. The CDR3 is CASSAGEGNQPQHF. CDR3 DNA: TGTGCCAGCAGTGCAGGGGAGGGCAATCAGCCCCAGCATTTT.

This clone was detected once. The V and J genes are TRBV19 and TRBJ2-1; 8 nucleotides agree with TRBD1. In germline, CDR1 is LNHDA, CDR2 SQIVND (reference sequence). CDR3 size: 15 residues. The J segment lost 10 bases and the V segment lost 5 bases, leaving 13 bases of the junction unmatched. The CDR3 region has the DNA TGTGCCAGTAGTTCGTCTCGGACAGGGTTTTCCGAGCAGTTCTTC. Translating gives CASSSSRTGFSEQFF.

V is TRBV12-5 and J is TRBJ2-5, with 11 bases matching TRBD2. CDR1 LGHNT and CDR2 FRNRAP come from the germline V gene. V was pared by 1 base and J by 5 bases, with 6 bases of the junction left unmatched. The CDR3 runs 16 residues. The CDR3 sequence is CASGLDIAGGLETQYF. The CDR3, as DNA: TGTGCTAGTGGTTTGGATATAGCGGGGGGGCTGGAGACCCAGTACTTC.

The V call is TRBV19, the J call TRBJ1-5; D is undetermined. Germline CDR1 is LNHDA and CDR2 is SQIVND (reference sequence). V lost 10 bases, J lost 7 bases, and 23 bases lay in between. There are 15 residues in the CDR3. CDR3 in DNA: TGTGCCATACGGCCCGGGCAGGAGGGTGACCAGCCCCAGCATTTT. Translation gives CAIRPGQEGDQPQHF. The entire variable domain, with the rest obtained from reference TRBV19 and TRBJ1-5, is as follows: DGGITQSPKYLFRKEGQNVTLSCEQNLNHDAMYWYRQDPGQGLRLIYYSQIVNDFQKGDIAEGYSVSREKKESFPLTVTSAQKNPTAFYLCAIRPGQEGDQPQHFGDGTRLSIL.

CDR3 amino acids: CASSLNRGSRTEAFF. In DNA, the CDR3 is TGTGCCAGCAGCTTAAATCGGGGGTCGAGGACTGAAGCTTTCTTT. The chain links TRBV7-2 to TRBJ1-1; weak D call: TRBD1 (5 bases). The CDR3 spans 15 residues. Germline values: CDR1 SGHTA, CDR2 FQGNSA. V was pared by 2 bases and J by 5 bases, with 15 bases between.

The rearrangement joins TRBV6-5 to TRBJ1-2; tentatively, D is TRBD1 (5 bases). Germline assignment: CDR1 MNHEY and CDR2 SVGAGI. The CDR3 sequence is 13 residues long. V lost 6 bases, J lost 2 bases, and 10 bases lay in between. The CDR3 is CASSLEGNYGYTF. The CDR3 nucleotides are TGTGCCAGCAGCCTTGAGGGGAACTATGGCTACACCTTC.

The sample holds one count of this clone. The rearrangement links TRBV7-9 to TRBJ1-5; tentative D call: TRBD1 (6 bases). Trimming shortened V by 5 bases and J by 0 bases, and 11 bases separated the two germline ends. Germline lookup yields CDR1 SEHNR and CDR2 FQNEAQ (reference sequence). This CDR3 comprises 15 residues. The CDR3 sequence is CASSTRQVSNQPQHF. The CDR3 nucleotides are TGTGCCAGCAGCACCCGACAGGTTAGCAATCAGCCCCAGCATTTT.